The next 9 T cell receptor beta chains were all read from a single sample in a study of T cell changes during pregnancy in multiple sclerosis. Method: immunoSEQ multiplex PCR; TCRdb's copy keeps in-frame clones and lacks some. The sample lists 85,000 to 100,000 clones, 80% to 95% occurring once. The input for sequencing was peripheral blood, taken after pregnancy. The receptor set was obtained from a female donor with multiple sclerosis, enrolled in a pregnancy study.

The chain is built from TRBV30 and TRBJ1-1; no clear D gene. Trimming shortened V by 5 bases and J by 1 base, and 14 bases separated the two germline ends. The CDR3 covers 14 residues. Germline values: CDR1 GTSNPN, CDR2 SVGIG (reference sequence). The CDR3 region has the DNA TGTGCCTGGGACAAAAGCCGGGGGAACACTGAAGCTTTCTTT. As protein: CAWDKSRGNTEAFF.

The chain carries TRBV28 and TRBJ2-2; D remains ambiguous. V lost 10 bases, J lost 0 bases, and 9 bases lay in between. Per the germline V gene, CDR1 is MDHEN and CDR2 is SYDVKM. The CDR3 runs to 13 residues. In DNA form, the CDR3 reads TGTGCCACCCGTGTAACGAACACCGGGGAGCTGTTTTTT. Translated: CATRVTNTGELFF.

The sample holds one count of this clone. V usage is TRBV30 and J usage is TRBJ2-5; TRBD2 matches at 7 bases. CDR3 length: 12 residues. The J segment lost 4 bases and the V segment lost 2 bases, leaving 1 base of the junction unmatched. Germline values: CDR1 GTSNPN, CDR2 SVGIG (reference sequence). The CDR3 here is CAWSIAGETQYF. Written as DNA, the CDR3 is TGTGCCTGGAGTATAGCGGGAGAGACCCAGTACTTC.

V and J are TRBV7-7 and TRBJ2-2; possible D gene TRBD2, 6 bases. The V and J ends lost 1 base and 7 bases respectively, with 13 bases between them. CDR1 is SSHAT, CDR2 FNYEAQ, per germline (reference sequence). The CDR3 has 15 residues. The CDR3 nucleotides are TGTGCCAGCAGCTTAGGCGGGCCCGGGGGCGGGGAGCTGTTTTTT. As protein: CASSLGGPGGGELFF.

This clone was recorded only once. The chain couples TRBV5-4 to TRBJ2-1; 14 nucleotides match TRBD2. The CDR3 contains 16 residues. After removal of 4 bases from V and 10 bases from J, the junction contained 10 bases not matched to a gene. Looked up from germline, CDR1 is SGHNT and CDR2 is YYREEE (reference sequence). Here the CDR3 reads CASSPQTSGRAGEQFF. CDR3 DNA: TGTGCCAGCAGCCCCCAGACTAGCGGGAGGGCCGGGGAGCAGTTCTTC.

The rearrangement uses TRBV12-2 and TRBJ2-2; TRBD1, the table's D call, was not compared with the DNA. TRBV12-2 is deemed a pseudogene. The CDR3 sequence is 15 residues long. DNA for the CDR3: TGTGCAAGTCGCTTGGGGACAGGGATCACCGGGGAGCTGTTTTTT. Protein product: CASRLGTGITGELFF.

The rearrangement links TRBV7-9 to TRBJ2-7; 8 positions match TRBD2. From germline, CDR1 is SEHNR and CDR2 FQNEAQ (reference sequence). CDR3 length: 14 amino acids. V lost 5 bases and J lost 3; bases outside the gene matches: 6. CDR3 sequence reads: CASSPGGVNYEQYF. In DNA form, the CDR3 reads TGTGCCAGCAGCCCGGGAGGGGTTAACTACGAGCAGTACTTC.

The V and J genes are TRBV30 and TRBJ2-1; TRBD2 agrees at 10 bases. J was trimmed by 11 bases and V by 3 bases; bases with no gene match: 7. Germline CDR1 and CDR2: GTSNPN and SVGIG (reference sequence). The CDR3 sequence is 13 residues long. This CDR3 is CAWSSGLAVKQFF. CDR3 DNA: TGTGCCTGGAGCTCAGGACTAGCGGTAAAGCAGTTCTTC.

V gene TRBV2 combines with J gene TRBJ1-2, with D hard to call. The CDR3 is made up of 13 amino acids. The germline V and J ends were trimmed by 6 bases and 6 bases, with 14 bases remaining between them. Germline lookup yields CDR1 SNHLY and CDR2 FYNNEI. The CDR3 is CASSDAGADGYTF. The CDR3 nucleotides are TGTGCCAGCAGCGACGCGGGCGCGGATGGCTACACCTTC.